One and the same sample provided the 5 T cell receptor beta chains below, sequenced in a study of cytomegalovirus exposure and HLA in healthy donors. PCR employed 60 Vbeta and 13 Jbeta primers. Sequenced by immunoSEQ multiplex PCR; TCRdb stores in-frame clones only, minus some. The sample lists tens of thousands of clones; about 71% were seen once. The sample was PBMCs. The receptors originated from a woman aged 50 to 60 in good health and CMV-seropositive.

CDR3 in DNA: TGTGCCAGTAGCAACCAAGGGGGTAGCAATCAGCCCCAGCATTTT. Translated, it gives CASSNQGGSNQPQHF. The genes are TRBV19 and TRBJ1-5; a weak D match, TRBD1 (6 bases). This CDR3 has 15 residues. V was shortened by 6 bases and J by 0 bases, with 12 bases between the two germline ends. Germline loops: CDR1 LNHDA, CDR2 SQIVND (reference sequence).

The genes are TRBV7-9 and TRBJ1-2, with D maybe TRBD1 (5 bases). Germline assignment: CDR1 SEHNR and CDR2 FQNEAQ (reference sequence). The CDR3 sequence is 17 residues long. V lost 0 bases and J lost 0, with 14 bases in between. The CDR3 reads CASSLAGTPDANYGYTF. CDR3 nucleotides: TGTGCCAGCAGCTTAGCGGGGACTCCAGACGCTAACTATGGCTACACCTTC. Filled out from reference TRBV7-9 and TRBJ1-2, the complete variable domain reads DTGVSQNPRHKITKRGQNVTFRCDPISEHNRLYWYRQTLGQGPEFLTYFQNEAQLEKSRLLSDRFSAERPKGSFSTLEIQRTEQGDSAMYLCASSLAGTPDANYGYTFGSGTRLTVV.

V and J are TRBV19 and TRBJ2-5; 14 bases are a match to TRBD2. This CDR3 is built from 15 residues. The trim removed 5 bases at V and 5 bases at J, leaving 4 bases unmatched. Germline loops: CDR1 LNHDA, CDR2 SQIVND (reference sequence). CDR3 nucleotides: TGTGCCAGTAGTTCTCGACTAGCGGGAGGGGAGACCCAGTACTTC. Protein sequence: CASSSRLAGGETQYF.

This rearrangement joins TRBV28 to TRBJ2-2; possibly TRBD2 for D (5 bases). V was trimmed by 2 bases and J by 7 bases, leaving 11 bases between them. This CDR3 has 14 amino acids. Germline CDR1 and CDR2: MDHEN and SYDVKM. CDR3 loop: CASSLEGMVGELFF. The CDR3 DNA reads TGTGCCAGCAGTTTAGAGGGTATGGTCGGGGAGCTGTTTTTT.

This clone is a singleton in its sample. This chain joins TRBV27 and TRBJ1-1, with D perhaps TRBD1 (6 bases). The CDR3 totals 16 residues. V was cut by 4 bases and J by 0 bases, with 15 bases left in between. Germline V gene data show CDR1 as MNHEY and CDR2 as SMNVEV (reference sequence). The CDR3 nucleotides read TGTGCCAGCAGTTGGGCAGGGGCCAACTTGAACACTGAAGCTTTCTTT. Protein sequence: CASSWAGANLNTEAFF.